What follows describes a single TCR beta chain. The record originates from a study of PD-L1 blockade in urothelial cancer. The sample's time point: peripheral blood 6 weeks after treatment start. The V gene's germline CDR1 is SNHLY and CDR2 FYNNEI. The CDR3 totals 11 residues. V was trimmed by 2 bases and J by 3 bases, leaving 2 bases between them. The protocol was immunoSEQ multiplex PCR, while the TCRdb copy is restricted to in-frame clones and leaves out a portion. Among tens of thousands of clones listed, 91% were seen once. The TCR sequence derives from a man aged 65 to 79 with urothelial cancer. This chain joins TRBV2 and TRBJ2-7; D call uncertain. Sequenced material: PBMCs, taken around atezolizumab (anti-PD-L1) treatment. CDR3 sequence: CASSELYEQYF. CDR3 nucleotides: TGTGCCAGCAGTGAACTCTACGAGCAGTACTTC.